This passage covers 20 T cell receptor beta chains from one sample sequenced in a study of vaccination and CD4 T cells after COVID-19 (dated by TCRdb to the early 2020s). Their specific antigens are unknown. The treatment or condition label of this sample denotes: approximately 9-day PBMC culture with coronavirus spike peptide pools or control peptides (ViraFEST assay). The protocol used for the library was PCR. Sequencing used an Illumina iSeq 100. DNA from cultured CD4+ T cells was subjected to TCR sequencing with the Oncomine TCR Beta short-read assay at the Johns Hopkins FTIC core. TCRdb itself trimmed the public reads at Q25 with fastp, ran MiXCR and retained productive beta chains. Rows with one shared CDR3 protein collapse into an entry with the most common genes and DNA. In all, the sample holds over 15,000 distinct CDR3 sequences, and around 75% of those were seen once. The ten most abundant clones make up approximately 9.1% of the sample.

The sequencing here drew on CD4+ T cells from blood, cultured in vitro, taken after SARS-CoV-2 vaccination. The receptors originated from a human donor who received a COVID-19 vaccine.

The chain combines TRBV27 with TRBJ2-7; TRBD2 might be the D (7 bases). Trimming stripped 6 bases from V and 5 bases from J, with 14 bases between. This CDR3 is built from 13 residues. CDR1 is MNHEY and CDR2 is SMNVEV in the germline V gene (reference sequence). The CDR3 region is CASRSTGRDEQYF. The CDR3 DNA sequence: TGTGCCAGCAGGAGCACAGGGAGGGACGAGCAGTACTTC.

In DNA, the CDR3 is TGTGCCAGCAGTGGGTGGGGCACGGAAAATCGTGAAGCTTTCTTT. Its protein is CASSGWGTENREAFF. V is TRBV2 and J is TRBJ1-1; possibly TRBD1 for D (5 bases). V lost 4 bases to trimming and J lost 7 bases, with 19 bases between them. The germline V gene encodes CDR1 SNHLY and CDR2 FYNNEI. The CDR3 has 15 amino acids.

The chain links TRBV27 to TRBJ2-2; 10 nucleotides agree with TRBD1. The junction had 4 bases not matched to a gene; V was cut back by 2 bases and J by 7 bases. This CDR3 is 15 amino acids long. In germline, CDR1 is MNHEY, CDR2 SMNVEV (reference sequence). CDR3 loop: CASSLDRGRDGELFF. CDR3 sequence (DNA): TGTGCCAGCAGTTTAGACAGGGGGCGAGACGGGGAGCTGTTTTTT.

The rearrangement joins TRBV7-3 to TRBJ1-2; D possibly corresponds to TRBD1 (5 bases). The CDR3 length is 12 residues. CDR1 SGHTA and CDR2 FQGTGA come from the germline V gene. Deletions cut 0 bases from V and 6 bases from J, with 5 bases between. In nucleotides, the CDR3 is TGTGCCAGCAGCTTAACGGGGGATGGCTACACCTTC. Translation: CASSLTGDGYTF.

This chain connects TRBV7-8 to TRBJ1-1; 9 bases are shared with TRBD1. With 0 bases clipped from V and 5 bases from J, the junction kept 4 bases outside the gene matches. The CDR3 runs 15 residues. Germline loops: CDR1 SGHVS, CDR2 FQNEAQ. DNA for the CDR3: TGTGCCAGCAGCTTAGCGGGACAGGGATCTACTGAAGCTTTCTTT. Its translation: CASSLAGQGSTEAFF.

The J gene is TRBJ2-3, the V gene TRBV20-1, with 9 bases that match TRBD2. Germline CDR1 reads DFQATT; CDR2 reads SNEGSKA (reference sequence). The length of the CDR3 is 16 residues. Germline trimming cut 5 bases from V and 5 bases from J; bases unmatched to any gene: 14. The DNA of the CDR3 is TGCAGTGCTGGAGTTGTGGCGGGGGGGCTTGAAGATACGCAGTATTTT. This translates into CSAGVVAGGLEDTQYF.

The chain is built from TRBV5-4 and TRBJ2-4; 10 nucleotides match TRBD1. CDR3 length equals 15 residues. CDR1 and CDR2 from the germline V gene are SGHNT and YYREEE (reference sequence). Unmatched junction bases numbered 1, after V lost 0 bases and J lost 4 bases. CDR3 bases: TGTGCCAGCAGCTTGGGGACAGGGGGTAAAAACATTCAGTACTTC. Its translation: CASSLGTGGKNIQYF.

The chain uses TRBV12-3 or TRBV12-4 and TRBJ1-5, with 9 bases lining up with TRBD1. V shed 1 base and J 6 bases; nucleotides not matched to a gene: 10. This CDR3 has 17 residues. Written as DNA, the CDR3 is TGTGCCAGCAGTTTAGAACTACAGGGGGCGAAACGTCAGCCCCAGCATTTT. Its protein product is CASSLELQGAKRQPQHF.

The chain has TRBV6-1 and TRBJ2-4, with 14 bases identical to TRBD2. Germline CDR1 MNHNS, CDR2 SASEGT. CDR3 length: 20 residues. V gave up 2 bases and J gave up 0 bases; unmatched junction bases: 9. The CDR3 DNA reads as TGTGCCAGCAGTGAAAGGGGGACTAGCGGGGGCGATCTAGCCAAAAACATTCAGTACTTC. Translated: CASSERGTSGGDLAKNIQYF.

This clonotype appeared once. The CDR3 loop reads CASSFPSAGRTRTDTQYF. The CDR3 coding sequence is TGTGCCAGCAGCTTTCCTTCGGCGGGAAGGACTAGGACAGATACGCAGTATTTT. The chain uses TRBV7-9 and TRBJ2-3, with 7 bases aligning to TRBD2. V shed 3 bases and J 3 bases; nucleotides not matched to a gene: 15. The CDR3 runs 18 residues. CDR1 is SEHNR and CDR2 is FQNEAQ in the germline V gene (reference sequence).

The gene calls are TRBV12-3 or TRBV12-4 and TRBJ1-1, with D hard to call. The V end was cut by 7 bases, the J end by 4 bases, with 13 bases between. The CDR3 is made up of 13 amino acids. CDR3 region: CASNKGSSTEAFF. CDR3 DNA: TGTGCCAGCAATAAGGGAAGCAGCACTGAAGCTTTCTTT.

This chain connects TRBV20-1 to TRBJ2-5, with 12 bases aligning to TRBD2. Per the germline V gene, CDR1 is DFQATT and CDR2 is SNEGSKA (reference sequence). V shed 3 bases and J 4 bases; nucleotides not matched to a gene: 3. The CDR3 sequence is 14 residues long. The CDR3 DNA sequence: TGCAGTGCTAGGGCTAGCGGGGGGGTAGAGACCCAGTACTTC. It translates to CSARASGGVETQYF.

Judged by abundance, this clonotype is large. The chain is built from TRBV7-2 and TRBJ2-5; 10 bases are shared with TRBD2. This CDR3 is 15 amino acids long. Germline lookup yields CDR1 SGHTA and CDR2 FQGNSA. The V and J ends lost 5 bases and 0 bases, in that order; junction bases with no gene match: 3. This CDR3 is CASSVSGGNQETQYF. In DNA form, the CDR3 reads TGTGCCAGCAGCGTTAGCGGGGGGAACCAAGAGACCCAGTACTTC.

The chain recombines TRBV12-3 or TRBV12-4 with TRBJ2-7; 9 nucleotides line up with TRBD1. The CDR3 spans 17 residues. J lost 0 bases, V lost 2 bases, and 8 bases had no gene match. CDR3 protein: CASSLPDRGVSSYEQYF. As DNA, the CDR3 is TGTGCCAGCAGTTTACCCGACAGGGGGGTTAGCTCCTACGAGCAGTACTTC.

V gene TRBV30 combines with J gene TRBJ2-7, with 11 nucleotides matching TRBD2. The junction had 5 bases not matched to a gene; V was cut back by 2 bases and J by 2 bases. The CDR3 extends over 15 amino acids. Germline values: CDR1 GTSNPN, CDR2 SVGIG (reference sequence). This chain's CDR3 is CAWSWNSGGAYEQYF. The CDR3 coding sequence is TGTGCCTGGAGTTGGAATAGCGGGGGGGCCTACGAGCAGTACTTC.

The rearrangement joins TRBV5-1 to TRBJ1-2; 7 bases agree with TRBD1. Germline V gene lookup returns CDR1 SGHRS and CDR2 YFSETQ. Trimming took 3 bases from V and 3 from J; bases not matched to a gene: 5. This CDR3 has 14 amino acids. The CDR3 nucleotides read TGCGCCAGCAGCTATTCTACAGGGGACTATGGCTACACCTTC. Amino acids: CASSYSTGDYGYTF.

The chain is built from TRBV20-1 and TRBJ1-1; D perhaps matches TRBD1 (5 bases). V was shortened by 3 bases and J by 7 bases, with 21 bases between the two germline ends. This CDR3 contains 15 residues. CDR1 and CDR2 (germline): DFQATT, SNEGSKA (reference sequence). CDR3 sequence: CSASHKGTAWVEAFF. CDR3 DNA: TGCAGTGCTAGTCACAAGGGGACGGCGTGGGTTGAAGCTTTCTTT.

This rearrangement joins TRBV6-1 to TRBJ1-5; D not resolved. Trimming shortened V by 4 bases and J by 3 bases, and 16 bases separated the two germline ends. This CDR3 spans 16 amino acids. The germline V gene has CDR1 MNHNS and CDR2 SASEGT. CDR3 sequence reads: CASSGAPGLLNQPQHF. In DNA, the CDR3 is TGTGCCAGCAGTGGAGCCCCCGGACTTCTCAATCAGCCCCAGCATTTT.

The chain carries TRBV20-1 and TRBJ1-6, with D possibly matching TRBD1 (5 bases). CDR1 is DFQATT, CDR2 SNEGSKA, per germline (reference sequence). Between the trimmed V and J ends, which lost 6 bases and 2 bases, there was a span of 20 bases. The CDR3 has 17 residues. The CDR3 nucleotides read TGCAGTGCCCAGGGTGTTAGGAGGGGACCCTATAATTCACCCCTCCACTTT. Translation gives CSAQGVRRGPYNSPLHF.

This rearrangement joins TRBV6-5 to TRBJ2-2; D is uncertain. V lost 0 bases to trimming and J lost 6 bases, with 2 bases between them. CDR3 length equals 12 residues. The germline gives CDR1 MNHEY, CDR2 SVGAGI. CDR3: CASSYSAGELFF. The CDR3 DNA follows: TGTGCCAGCAGTTACTCTGCCGGGGAGCTGTTTTTT.